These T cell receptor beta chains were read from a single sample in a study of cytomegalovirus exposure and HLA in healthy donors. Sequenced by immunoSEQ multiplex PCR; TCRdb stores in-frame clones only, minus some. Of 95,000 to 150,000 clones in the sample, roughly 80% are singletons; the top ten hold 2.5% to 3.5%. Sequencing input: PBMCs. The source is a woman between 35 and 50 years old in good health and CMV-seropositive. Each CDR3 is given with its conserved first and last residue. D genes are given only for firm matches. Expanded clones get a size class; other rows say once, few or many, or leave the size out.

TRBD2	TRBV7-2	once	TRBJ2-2	CASSPRGGLNTGELFF	TGTGCCAGCAGCCCCCGGGGGGGCCTCAACACCGGGGAGCTGTTTTTT
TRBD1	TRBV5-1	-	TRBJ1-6	CASSSGTGYNSPLHF	TGCGCCAGCAGCTCCGGGACAGGGTACAATTCACCCCTCCACTTT
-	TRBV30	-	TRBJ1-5	CAWSDDRRDQPQHF	TGTGCCTGGAGTGACGACAGGAGAGATCAGCCCCAGCATTTT
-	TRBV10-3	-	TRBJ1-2	CAIGFEEHANYGYTF	TGTGCCATCGGGTTTGAGGAGCACGCTAACTATGGCTACACCTTC
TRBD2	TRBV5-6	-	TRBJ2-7	CATRHRGGNEQYF	TGTGCCACCCGCCACCGGGGGGGGAACGAGCAGTACTTC
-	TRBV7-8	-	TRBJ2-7	CASRGTSPYEQYF	TGTGCCAGCAGAGGGACTTCCCCCTACGAGCAGTACTTC
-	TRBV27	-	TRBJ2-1	CASSFRQGGLHSEQFF	TGTGCCAGCAGTTTCCGCCAGGGGGGCCTACACAGTGAGCAGTTCTTC
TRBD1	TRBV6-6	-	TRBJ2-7	CASSFLGQGKTYEQYF	TGTGCCAGCAGTTTCCTCGGACAGGGTAAAACCTACGAGCAGTACTTC
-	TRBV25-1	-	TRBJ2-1	CASTPSQGSYNEQFF	TGTGCCAGCACTCCTTCGCAGGGCTCCTACAATGAGCAGTTCTTC
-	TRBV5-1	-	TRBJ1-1	CASSLMANTEAFF	TGCGCCAGCAGCTTGATGGCGAACACTGAAGCTTTCTTT
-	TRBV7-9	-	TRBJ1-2	CASSASYDSSVANYGYTF	TGTGCCAGCTCGGCGTCTTATGACAGTTCGGTAGCTAACTATGGCTACACCTTC
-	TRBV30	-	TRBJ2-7	CALESSEQYF	TGTGCCCTGGAGAGTAGCGAGCAGTACTTC
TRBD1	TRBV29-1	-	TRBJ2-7	CSVGGTGSYEQYF	TGCAGCGTTGGCGGGACAGGGTCCTACGAGCAGTACTTC
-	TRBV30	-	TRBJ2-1	CAWSGFGEASYNEQFF	TGTGCCTGGAGTGGGTTCGGGGAAGCCTCATACAATGAGCAGTTCTTC
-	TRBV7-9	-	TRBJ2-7	CASSLQGYEQYF	TGTGCCAGCAGCTTACAGGGCTACGAGCAGTACTTC
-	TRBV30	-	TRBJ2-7	CAWSTPTGYEQYF	TGTGCCTGGAGTACCCCGACGGGGTACGAGCAGTACTTC
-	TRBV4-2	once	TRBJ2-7	CASSPAGSGYEQYF	TGTGCCAGCAGTCCCGCTGGTAGCGGCTACGAGCAGTACTTC
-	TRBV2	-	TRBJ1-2	CASSQSSGKTGPGYTF	TGTGCCAGCAGTCAGTCCAGCGGTAAGACAGGTCCAGGCTACACCTTC
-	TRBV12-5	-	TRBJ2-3	CASGSTSTDTQYF	TGTGCTAGTGGCTCCACTAGCACAGATACGCAGTATTTT
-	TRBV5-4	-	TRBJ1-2	CASSLRGDYGYTF	TGTGCCAGCAGCTTGAGGGGTGACTATGGCTACACCTTC
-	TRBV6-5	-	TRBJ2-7	CASSNDRKQYF	TGTGCCAGCAGCAACGACAGAAAGCAGTACTTC
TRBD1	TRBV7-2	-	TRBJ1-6	CASSPDRVNSPLHF	TGTGCCAGCAGCCCGGACAGGGTTAATTCACCCCTCCACTTT